The clone carrying this T cell receptor beta chain appeared a few times. MiXCR, run by TCRdb on the 5' RACE reads, gives a single entry per CDR3 protein. The table lists 45,000 to 55,000 distinct CDR3 sequences, approximately 25% of them singletons. Germline CDR1 reads SGHRS; CDR2 reads YFSETQ. Trimming took 4 bases from V and 2 from J; bases not matched to a gene: 9. This CDR3 comprises 16 residues. This clonotype was sampled from a female donor with breast cancer. The sequenced material came from tumor-infiltrating naive CD4+ T cells sorted from the breast tumor. This sample's subset: naive CD4+ T cells, CD4+CD45RA+CD25-. The V gene is TRBV5-1, the J gene TRBJ2-7, with 10 bases matching TRBD1. Here the CDR3 DNA reads TGCGCCAGCAGCCCACGACAGGGGGCCGGGCCCTACGAGCAGTACTTC. As protein: CASSPRQGAGPYEQYF.